What follows describes a single T cell receptor beta chain. The entry originates in a study of cytomegalovirus exposure and HLA in healthy donors. The V and J ends lost 4 bases and 7 bases, in that order; junction bases with no gene match: 3. The germline gives CDR1 SNHLY, CDR2 FYNNEI. The CDR3 totals 13 residues. PCR involved 60 Vbeta and 13 Jbeta primers. Here immunoSEQ multiplex PCR was the method, and the copy in TCRdb shows in-frame clones only, minus some. The top ten clones hold approximately 1% of a sample with about 140,000 clones, around 79% of them seen once. The sample consisted of PBMCs. The sequence derives from a man between 18 and 29 years old in good health and CMV-seronegative. The V and J genes are TRBV2 and TRBJ2-4; 8 bases fit TRBD1. CDR3 sequence (DNA): TGTGCCAGCAGTGGAGCAGGGGGCAACATTCAGTACTTC. This encodes CASSGAGGNIQYF. The full variable domain, in which reference TRBV2 and TRBJ2-4 provide the parts outside the CDR3, is EPEVTQTPSHQVTQMGQEVILRCVPISNHLYFYWYRQILGQKVEFLVSFYNNEISEKSEIFDDQFSVERPDGSNFTLKIRSTKLEDSAMYFCASSGAGGNIQYFGAGTRLSVL.